This T cell receptor (beta chain) comes out of a study of T cells after yellow fever vaccination. TCR cDNA, made by 5'RACE template switching, carried an added universal primer site and UMIs. Using its own MiXCR run on the 5' RACE reads, TCRdb lists one record per CDR3 protein. The repertoire has under 550,000 distinct CDR3 sequences, less than 25% of them found once; the top ten carry roughly 16%. The germline CDR1 and CDR2 sequences are MGHRA and YSYEKL. V lost 2 bases and J lost 7, with 6 bases in between. CDR3 length: 13 amino acids. Sequenced material: PBMCs, taken less than 25 days after the first yellow fever vaccination. The source is a man younger than 30 who received the YFV17D yellow fever vaccine. This rearrangement joins TRBV4-1 to TRBJ1-6, with D unclear. The CDR3, as DNA: TGCGCCAGCAGCCAACCCCCCAATTCACCCCTCCACTTT. Encoded protein: CASSQPPNSPLHF.